Reported below is one T cell receptor beta chain. The data were taken from a study of shared clonotypes between healthy human individuals. DNA at 200 ng, tens of thousands of T cell genomes, went into sorted-subset replicate PCRs. Authors' analysis steps: Filtering of immunoSEQ junctional sequences could not match full-length read filtering. The table came from immunoSEQ multiplex PCR; TCRdb's copy has only in-frame clones and leaves some out. That table is the source of V, J and clone size, and D and trimming were worked out from the DNA. The data contain approximately 350,000 clones, just over 95% of them seen just once; the ten biggest clones take up around 0.29%. The germline gives CDR1 SGHDN, CDR2 FVKESK. This CDR3 contains 15 residues. Trimming at V came to 4 bases and at J to 8 bases, leaving 4 bases not matched to a gene.

The sequenced sample was memory CD8+ T cells sorted from blood. Regarding subset: CD45RO+ cells pooled with CCR7-negative TemRA cells. The source is a man aged 30 to 39 in good health. This chain uses TRBV14 with TRBJ2-1; 14 nucleotides match TRBD2. CDR3 in amino acids: CASSLGLAGVYEQFF. CDR3 nucleotides: TGTGCCAGCAGCCTGGGACTAGCGGGAGTCTATGAGCAGTTCTTC.